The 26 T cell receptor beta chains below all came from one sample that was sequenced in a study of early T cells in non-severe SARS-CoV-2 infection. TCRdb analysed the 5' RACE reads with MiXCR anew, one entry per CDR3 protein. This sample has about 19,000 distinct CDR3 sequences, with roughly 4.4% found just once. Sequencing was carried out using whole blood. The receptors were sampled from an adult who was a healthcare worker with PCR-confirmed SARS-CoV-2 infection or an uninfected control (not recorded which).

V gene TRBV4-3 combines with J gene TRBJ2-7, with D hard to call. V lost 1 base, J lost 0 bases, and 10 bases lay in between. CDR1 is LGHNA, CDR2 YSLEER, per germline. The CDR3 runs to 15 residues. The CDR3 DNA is TGCGCCAGCAGCCAAGCACCCCCACACTCCTACGAGCAGTACTTC. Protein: CASSQAPPHSYEQYF.

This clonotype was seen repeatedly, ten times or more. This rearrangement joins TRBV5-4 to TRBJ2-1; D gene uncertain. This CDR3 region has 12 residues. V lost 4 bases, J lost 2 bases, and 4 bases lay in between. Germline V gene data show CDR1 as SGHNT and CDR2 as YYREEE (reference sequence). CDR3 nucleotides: TGTGCCAGCAGCCCAACCTACAATGAGCAGTTCTTC. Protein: CASSPTYNEQFF.

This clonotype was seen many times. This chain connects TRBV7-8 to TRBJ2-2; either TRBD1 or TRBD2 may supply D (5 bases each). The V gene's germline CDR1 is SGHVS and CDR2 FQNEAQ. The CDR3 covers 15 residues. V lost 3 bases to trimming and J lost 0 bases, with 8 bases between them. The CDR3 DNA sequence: TGTGCCAGCAGCTTCATGGGGGCGAACACCGGGGAGCTGTTTTTT. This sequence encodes CASSFMGANTGELFF.

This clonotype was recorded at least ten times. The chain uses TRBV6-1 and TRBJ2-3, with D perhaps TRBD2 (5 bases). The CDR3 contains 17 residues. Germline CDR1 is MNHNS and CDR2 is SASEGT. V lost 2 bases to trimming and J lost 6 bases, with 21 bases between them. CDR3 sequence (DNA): TGTGCCAGCAGTGAATCCCTCTCCACTAGTCCCCACGATACGCAGTATTTT. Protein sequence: CASSESLSTSPHDTQYF.

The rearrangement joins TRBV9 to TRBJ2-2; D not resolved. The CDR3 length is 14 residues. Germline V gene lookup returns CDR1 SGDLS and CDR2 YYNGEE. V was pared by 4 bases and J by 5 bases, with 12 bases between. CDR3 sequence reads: CASSPPSGTGELFF. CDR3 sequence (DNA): TGTGCCAGCAGCCCCCCCAGTGGGACCGGGGAGCTGTTTTTT.

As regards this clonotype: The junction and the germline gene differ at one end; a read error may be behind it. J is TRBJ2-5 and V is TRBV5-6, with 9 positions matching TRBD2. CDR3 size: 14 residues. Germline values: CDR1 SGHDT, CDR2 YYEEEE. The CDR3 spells CAGSRTLAGETQYF. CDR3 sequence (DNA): TGTGCCGGCAGCAGGACCCTAGCGGGGGAGACCCAGTACTTC.

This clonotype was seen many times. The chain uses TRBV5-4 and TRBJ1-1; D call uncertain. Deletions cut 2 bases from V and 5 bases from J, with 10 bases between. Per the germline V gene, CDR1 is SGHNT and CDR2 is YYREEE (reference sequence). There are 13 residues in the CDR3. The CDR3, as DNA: TGTGCCAGCAGCTTACCGATGGGGACTGAAGCTTTCTTT. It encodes CASSLPMGTEAFF.

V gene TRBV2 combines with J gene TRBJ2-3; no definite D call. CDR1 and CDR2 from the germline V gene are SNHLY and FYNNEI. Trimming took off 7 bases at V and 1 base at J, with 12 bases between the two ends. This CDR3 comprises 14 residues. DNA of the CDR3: TGTGCCAGCACTGCTCGTTCGCGCACAGATACGCAGTATTTT. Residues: CASTARSRTDTQYF.

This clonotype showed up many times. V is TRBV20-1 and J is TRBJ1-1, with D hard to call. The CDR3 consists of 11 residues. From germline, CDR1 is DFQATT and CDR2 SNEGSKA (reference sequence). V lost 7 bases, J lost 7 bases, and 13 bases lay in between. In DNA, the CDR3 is TGCAGTGTATTGCGTACCCTTGAAGCTTTCTTT. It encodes CSVLRTLEAFF.

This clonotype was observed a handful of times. CDR3 nucleotide sequence: TGTGCCAGCAGCTTAGGCGTGAGGGGACGGACTGGAAACACCATATATTTT. Translation: CASSLGVRGRTGNTIYF. The gene calls are TRBV5-4 and TRBJ1-3, with TRBD1 as a possible D gene (5 bases). With 2 bases removed from V and 2 bases from J, the gap between germline ends came to 17 bases. The length of the CDR3 is 17 residues. Per the germline V gene, CDR1 is SGHNT and CDR2 is YYREEE (reference sequence).

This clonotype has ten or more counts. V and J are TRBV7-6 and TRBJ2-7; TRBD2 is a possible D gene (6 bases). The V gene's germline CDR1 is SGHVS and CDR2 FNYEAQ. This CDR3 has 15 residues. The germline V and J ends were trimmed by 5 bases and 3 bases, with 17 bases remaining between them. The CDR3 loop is CASSPGGGSLYEQYF. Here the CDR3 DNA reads TGTGCCAGCAGCCCCGGTGGAGGGAGCCTCTACGAGCAGTACTTC.

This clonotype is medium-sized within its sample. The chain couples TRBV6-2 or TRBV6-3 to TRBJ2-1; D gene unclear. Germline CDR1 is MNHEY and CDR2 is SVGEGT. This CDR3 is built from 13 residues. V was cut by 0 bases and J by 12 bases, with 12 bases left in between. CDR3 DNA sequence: TGTGCCAGCAGTTACTCGGGTCGGCCTCGGCAGTTCTTC. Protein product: CASSYSGRPRQFF.

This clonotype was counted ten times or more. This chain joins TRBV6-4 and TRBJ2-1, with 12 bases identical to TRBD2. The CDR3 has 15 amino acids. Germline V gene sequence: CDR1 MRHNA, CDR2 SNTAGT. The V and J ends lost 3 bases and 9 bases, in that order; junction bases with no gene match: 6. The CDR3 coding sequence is TGTGCCAGCAGTGAACATACTAGCGGGGGGTCTGAGCAGTTCTTC. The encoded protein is CASSEHTSGGSEQFF.

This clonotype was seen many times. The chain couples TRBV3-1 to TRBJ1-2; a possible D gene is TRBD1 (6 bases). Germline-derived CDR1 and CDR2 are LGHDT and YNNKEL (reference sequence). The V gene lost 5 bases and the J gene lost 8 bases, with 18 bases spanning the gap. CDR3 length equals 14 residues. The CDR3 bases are TGTGCCAGCAGCGAGGCGACAGGTACGAGCGGCTACACCTTC. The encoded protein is CASSEATGTSGYTF.

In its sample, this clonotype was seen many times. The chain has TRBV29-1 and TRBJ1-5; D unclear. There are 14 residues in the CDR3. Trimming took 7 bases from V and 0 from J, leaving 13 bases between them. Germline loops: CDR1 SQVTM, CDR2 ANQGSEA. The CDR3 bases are TGCAGCGACCTCGTGGGCTATAGCAATCAGCCCCAGCATTTT. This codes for CSDLVGYSNQPQHF.

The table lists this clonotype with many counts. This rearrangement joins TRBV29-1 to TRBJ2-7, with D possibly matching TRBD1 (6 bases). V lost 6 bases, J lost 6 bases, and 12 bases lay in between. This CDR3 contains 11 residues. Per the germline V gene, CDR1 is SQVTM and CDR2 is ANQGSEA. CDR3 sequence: CSVGNRVEQYF. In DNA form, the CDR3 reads TGCAGCGTCGGGAACAGGGTCGAGCAGTACTTC.

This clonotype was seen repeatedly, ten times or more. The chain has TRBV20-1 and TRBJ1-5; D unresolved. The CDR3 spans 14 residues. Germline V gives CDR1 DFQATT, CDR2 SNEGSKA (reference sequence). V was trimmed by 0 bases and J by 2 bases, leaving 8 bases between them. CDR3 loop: CSAREGSGNQPQHF. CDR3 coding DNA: TGCAGTGCTAGAGAGGGTTCTGGCAATCAGCCCCAGCATTTT.

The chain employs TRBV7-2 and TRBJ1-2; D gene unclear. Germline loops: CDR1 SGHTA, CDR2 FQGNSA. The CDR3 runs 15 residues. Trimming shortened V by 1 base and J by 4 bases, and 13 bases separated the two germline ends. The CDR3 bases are TGTGCCAGCAGCTTAGAAGACCGGATACTCTATGGCTACACCTTC. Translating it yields CASSLEDRILYGYTF.

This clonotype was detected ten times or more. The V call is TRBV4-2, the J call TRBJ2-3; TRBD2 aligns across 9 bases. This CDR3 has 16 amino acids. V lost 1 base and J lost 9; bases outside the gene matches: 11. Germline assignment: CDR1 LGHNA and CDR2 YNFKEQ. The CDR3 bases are TGTGCCAGCAGCCAAGTGGGGCGGGGGGGCTTCGAAACGCAGTATTTT. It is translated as CASSQVGRGGFETQYF.

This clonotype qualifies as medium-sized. The CDR3 coding sequence is TGCGCCAGCAGCCGAGCCCAAGGGAACACTGAAGCTTTCTTT. This gives the protein CASSRAQGNTEAFF. The rearrangement links TRBV5-1 to TRBJ1-1; D remains unclear. The CDR3 is 14 amino acids. Trimming took off 4 bases at V and 1 base at J, with 11 bases between the two ends. Germline assignment: CDR1 SGHRS and CDR2 YFSETQ.

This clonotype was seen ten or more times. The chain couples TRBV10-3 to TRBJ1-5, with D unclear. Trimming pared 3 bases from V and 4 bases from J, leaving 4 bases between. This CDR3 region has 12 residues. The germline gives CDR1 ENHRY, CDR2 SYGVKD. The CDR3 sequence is CAISDINQPQHF. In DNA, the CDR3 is TGTGCCATCAGTGACATTAATCAGCCCCAGCATTTT.

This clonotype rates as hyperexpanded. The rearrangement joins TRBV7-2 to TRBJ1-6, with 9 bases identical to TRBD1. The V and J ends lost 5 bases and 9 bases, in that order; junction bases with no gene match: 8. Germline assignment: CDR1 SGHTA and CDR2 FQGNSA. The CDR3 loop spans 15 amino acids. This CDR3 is CASSPTGQGFSPLHF. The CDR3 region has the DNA TGTGCCAGCAGCCCAACGGGACAGGGCTTTTCACCCCTCCACTTT.

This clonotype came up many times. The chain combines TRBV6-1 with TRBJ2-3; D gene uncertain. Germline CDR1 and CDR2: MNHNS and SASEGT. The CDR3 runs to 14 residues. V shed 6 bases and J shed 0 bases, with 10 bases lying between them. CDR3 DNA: TGTGCCAGCAGGGTTTTCTCCAGCACAGATACGCAGTATTTT. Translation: CASRVFSSTDTQYF.

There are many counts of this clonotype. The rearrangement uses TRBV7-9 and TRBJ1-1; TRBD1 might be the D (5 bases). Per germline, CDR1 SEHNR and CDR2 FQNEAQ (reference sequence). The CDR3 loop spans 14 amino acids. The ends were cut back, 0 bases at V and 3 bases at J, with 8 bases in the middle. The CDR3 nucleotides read TGTGCCAGCAGCTTAGCCGGGGCTTACACTGAAGCTTTCTTT. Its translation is CASSLAGAYTEAFF.

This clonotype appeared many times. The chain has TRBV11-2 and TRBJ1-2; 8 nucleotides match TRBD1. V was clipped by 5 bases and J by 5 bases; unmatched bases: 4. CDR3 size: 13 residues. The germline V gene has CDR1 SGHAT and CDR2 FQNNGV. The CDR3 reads CASSVGQAYGYTF. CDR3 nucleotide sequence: TGTGCCAGCAGCGTGGGACAGGCATATGGCTACACCTTC.

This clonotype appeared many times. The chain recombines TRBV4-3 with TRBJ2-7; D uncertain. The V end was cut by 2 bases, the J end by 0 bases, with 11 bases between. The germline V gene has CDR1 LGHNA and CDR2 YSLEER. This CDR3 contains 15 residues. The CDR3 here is CASSQNPENSYEQYF. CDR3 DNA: TGCGCCAGCAGCCAAAACCCGGAGAACTCCTACGAGCAGTACTTC.